This T cell receptor (beta chain) was captured in a study of control samples from healthy donors and cancer patients. Clones were read by immunoSEQ multiplex PCR, and TCRdb kept only the in-frame ones, dropping some. The table lists about 110,000 clones, about nine tenths of them singletons. The CDR3 has 15 residues. CDR1 is SGHVS and CDR2 is FNYEAQ in the germline V gene. V shed 1 base, J shed 7 bases, and the junction held 4 bases outside the gene matches. The chain joins TRBV7-6 to TRBJ1-6; 7 nucleotides align to TRBD1. Sample: blood. This TCR was recovered from a human donor in good health. The donor label of this sample is uncertain. In DNA form, the CDR3 reads TGTGCCAGCAGCTTAGAACAGGGGATGAATTCACCCCTCCACTTT. The encoded protein is CASSLEQGMNSPLHF.